What follows is one T cell receptor (beta chain) and its context. This sample is part of a study of cytomegalovirus exposure and HLA in healthy donors. Looking at the study overall: Among the approximately 370 donors who were genotyped, over 70% fell in the genetic ancestry cluster that is associated with self-reported Caucasian donors.

The study ran its PCR with 60 Vbeta and 13 Jbeta primers. The table came from immunoSEQ multiplex PCR; TCRdb's copy has only in-frame clones and leaves some out. Of approximately 100,000 clones in the sample, less than 85% were seen once. The V gene end was trimmed by 1 base and the J gene end by 1 base; junction bases not matched to a gene: 10. The CDR3 runs to 19 residues. Per germline, CDR1 ENHRY and CDR2 SYGVKD. This chain uses TRBV10-3 with TRBJ2-3, with 11 nucleotides matching TRBD2. The sequence derives from a male donor in good health and CMV-seronegative. The sample was PBMCs. The CDR3 region has the DNA TGTGCCATCAGTGAGTACGGACTAGCGGGTATTCTGGGCACAGATACGCAGTATTTT. It codes for CAISEYGLAGILGTDTQYF.